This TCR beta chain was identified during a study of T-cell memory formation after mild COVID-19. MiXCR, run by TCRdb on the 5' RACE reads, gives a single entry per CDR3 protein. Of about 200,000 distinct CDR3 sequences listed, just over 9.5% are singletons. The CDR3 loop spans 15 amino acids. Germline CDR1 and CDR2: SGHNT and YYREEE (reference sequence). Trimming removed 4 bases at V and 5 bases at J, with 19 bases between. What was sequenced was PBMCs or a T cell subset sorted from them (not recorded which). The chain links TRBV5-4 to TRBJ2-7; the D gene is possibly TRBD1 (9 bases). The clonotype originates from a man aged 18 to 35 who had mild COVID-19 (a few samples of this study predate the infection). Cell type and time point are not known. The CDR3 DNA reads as TGTGCCAGCAGCCCGGGGGGGACAGGGCCCAACGAGCAGTACGTC. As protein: CASSPGGTGPNEQYV.